Listed below are T cell receptor beta chains from one sample, sequenced in a study of cytomegalovirus exposure and HLA in healthy donors. Repertoires were generated with immunoSEQ multiplex PCR, while TCRdb's copy carries only in-frame clones and drops some. The table includes 110,000 to 150,000 clones, about four fifths detected once. The sequencing input was PBMCs. These receptors originate from a young man in good health and CMV-seronegative. CDR3s include the opening cysteine and the closing phenylalanine or tryptophan. D genes are given only for firm matches. For some rows the clone size is stated as once, few or many, or as a class when expanded; others skip it.

V gene	CDR3 length	clone size	D gene	J gene	CDR3 DNA	CDR3 protein
TRBV7-9	15	NA	NA	TRBJ1-1	TGTGCCAGCAGCTTCGGGCTAAAGGGAGGCACTGAAGCTTTCTTT	CASSFGLKGGTEAFF
TRBV28	17	NA	NA	TRBJ1-5	TGTGCCAGCAGTTTTGTATCCGCCAGGAAAGTAAATCAGCCCCAGCATTTT	CASSFVSARKVNQPQHF
TRBV5-1	16	NA	TRBD2	TRBJ2-5	TGCGCCAGCAGCATTACGACTAGCGGGTATCAAGAGACCCAGTACTTC	CASSITTSGYQETQYF
TRBV30	14	NA	TRBD1	TRBJ1-6	TGTGCCCGGGGCGCGGGACAGGGCCATTCACCCCTCCACTTT	CARGAGQGHSPLHF
TRBV28	14	NA	TRBD2	TRBJ2-7	TGTGCCAGCAGTCCTGGGAGGGTTGGGTACGAGCAGTACTTC	CASSPGRVGYEQYF
TRBV7-9	15	NA	NA	TRBJ1-1	TGTGCCAGCAGCTTATTACAGGGTTTGTACACTGAAGCTTTCTTT	CASSLLQGLYTEAFF
TRBV11-2	15	NA	NA	TRBJ2-7	TGTGCCAGCAGCTTAGATCGTGCAGTTCCCTACGAGCAGTACTTC	CASSLDRAVPYEQYF
TRBV5-4	14	NA	NA	TRBJ2-5	TGTGCCAGCAGCAACACCAAGGGGGGGGAGACCCAGTACTTC	CASSNTKGGETQYF
TRBV28	15	NA	TRBD1	TRBJ1-2	TGTGCCAGCAGTAGGATCGACAGGGTGGACTATGGCTACACCTTC	CASSRIDRVDYGYTF
TRBV5-1	14	NA	NA	TRBJ2-6	TGCGCCAGCAGCTTGGCCATGGGGAGCCTAGTCCTGACTTTC	CASSLAMGSLVLTF
TRBV18	15	NA	NA	TRBJ2-2	TGTGCCAGCTCACCCGTGCGCGGGGCCACCGGGGAGCTGTTTTTT	CASSPVRGATGELFF
TRBV5-1	12	few	NA	TRBJ2-2	TGCGCCAGCAGCCCGTACGGCGGGGAGCTGTTTTTT	CASSPYGGELFF
TRBV6-6	13	NA	TRBD1	TRBJ1-1	TGTGCCAGCAGAACCGGGACAGTTGGGGGAGCTTTCTTT	CASRTGTVGGAFF
TRBV7-8	14	NA	NA	TRBJ1-5	TGTGCCAGCAGCGGGGCCGCCGGGAATCAGCCCCAGCATTTT	CASSGAAGNQPQHF
TRBV6-1	16	few	TRBD1	TRBJ1-1	TGTGCCAGCAGTGATGACAGGGTATTAGTCCCCACTGAAGCTTTCTTT	CASSDDRVLVPTEAFF
TRBV5-1	15	few	NA	TRBJ2-7	TGCGCCAGCAGCTTGGAAGGGGTCTATTCCTACGAGCAGTACTTC	CASSLEGVYSYEQYF
TRBV30	14	few	TRBD1	TRBJ2-1	TGTGCCTGCCCGGGACAGGGGGTTGTCGATGAGCAGTTCTTC	CACPGQGVVDEQFF
TRBV7-9	16	NA	NA	TRBJ1-1	TGTGCCAGCAGCTTAGGGGACACTCTTGCGAGTACTGAAGCTTTCTTT	CASSLGDTLASTEAFF
TRBV4-1	15	few	TRBD2	TRBJ2-7	TGCGCCAGCAGCCAAGAGGGACTAGCGAGGTACGAGCAGTACTTC	CASSQEGLARYEQYF
TRBV27	13	few	TRBD1	TRBJ2-7	TGTGCCAGCAGAAGAGCAGGGGGCTTCGAGCAGTACTTC	CASRRAGGFEQYF
TRBV6-1	17	NA	TRBD2	TRBJ2-1	TGTGCCAGCAGTGAATGGGGCTCTAGCGGGAGATACAATGAGCAGTTCTTC	CASSEWGSSGRYNEQFF
TRBV30	15	NA	NA	TRBJ2-2	TGTGCCTGGAGTCGATGGCAGGGAAGAACCGGGGAGCTGTTTTTT	CAWSRWQGRTGELFF
TRBV7-8	15	NA	TRBD2	TRBJ2-2	TGTGCCAGCAGCCCCCAAACGGGAGGTGGCGGGGAGCTGTTTTTT	CASSPQTGGGGELFF
TRBV5-1	15	NA	TRBD2	TRBJ2-5	TGCGCCAGCAGCTTGGTCGGGGGAGGGCAAGAGACCCAGTACTTC	CASSLVGGGQETQYF
TRBV29-1	15	NA	NA	TRBJ2-7	TGCAGCGTTGAAGATACGGCCTCACAGGGTTACGAGCAGTACTTC	CSVEDTASQGYEQYF
TRBV5-1	15	NA	NA	TRBJ1-2	TGCGCCAGCAGGATCAAAACGGGACTGATCTATGGCTACACCTTC	CASRIKTGLIYGYTF
TRBV7-9	12	NA	TRBD1	TRBJ2-5	TGTGCCAGCAGCGACAGGGAGACGGCCCAGTACTTC	CASSDRETAQYF
TRBV28	13	NA	TRBD1	TRBJ2-7	TGTGCCAGCGAAGGGACAGGGGTTTTCGGGCAGTACTTC	CASEGTGVFGQYF
TRBV29-1	13	NA	NA	TRBJ2-7	TGCAGCGTTGAAACAGCCCTCTCCTACGAGCAGTACTTC	CSVETALSYEQYF
TRBV28	19	NA	TRBD2	TRBJ2-7	TGTGCCAGCAGTACGGAAGGAGTGAACTTGGCGGGAGATTCGTACGAGCAGTACTTC	CASSTEGVNLAGDSYEQYF
TRBV29-1	13	few	NA	TRBJ1-4	TGCAGCGTTCGGGACTCAACTAATGAAAAACTGTTTTTT	CSVRDSTNEKLFF
TRBV28	14	NA	TRBD1	TRBJ1-6	TGTGCCAGCAGCATTCACAGGGGAGATTCACCCCTCCACTTT	CASSIHRGDSPLHF
TRBV29-1	14	NA	TRBD2	TRBJ2-3	TGCAGCGTTGAATGGGGAGGGGTCACAGATACGCAGTATTTT	CSVEWGGVTDTQYF
TRBV6-1	16	NA	NA	TRBJ1-5	TGTGCCAGCAGTGAGGTAGGAGGGTTTAGCAATCAGCCCCAGCATTTT	CASSEVGGFSNQPQHF
TRBV11-2	13	NA	NA	TRBJ1-4	TGTGCCAGCAGCTTAACAGTTCCTGAAAAACTGTTTTTT	CASSLTVPEKLFF
TRBV19	11	NA	NA	TRBJ1-2	TGTGCCAGCGAGCGAGAGGGAGGCTACACCTTC	CASEREGGYTF
TRBV5-1	15	NA	NA	TRBJ1-4	TGCGCCAGCAGAACGGACAGTCCAACTAATGAAAAACTGTTTTTT	CASRTDSPTNEKLFF
TRBV2	14	NA	TRBD1	TRBJ2-3	TGTGCCAGCAGTGGGGGGACAGCCACAGATACGCAGTATTTC	CASSGGTATDTQYF
TRBV6-5	14	NA	NA	TRBJ1-2	TGTGCCAGCACCGGGGTAGTTTCTAACTATGGCTACACCTTC	CASTGVVSNYGYTF
TRBV18	15	NA	NA	TRBJ1-4	TGTGCCAGCTCGCGGAGGGCTTCAACTAATGAAAAACTGTTTTTT	CASSRRASTNEKLFF
TRBV7-9	15	NA	NA	TRBJ1-1	TGTGCCAGCAGCTTAGAACAGGGCCATCGCACTGAAGCTTTCTTT	CASSLEQGHRTEAFF
TRBV9	16	NA	NA	TRBJ1-2	TGTGCCAGCAGCTCTCGACAGCTAGGATCACGTCATGGCTACACCTTC	CASSSRQLGSRHGYTF
TRBV6-1	14	NA	TRBD2	TRBJ2-3	TGTGCCAGCATAGCGGGAGATAGCACAGATACGCAGTATTTT	CASIAGDSTDTQYF
TRBV5-1	17	NA	TRBD2	TRBJ2-1	TGCGCCAGCAGCTCCCGGACTAGCGGGAGCCCTGGCCATGAGCAGTTCTTC	CASSSRTSGSPGHEQFF